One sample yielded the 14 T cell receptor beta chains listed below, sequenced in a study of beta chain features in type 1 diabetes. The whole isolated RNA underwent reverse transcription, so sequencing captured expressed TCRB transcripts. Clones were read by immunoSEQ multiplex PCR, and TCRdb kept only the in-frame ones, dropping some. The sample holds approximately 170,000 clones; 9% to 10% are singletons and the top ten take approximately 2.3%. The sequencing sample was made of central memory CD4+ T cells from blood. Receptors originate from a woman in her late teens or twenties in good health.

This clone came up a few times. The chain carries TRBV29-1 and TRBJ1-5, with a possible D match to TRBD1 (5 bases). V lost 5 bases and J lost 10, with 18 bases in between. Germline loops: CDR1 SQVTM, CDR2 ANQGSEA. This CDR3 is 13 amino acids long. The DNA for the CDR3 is TGCAGCGTTAGGCAGGGCCAGTTAACCCCCCAGCATTTT. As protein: CSVRQGQLTPQHF.

CDR3 in DNA: TGTGCCAGCAGCTTAGGAAAGAGGACTAGCGGCCAAGAGACCCAGTACTTC. Its translation: CASSLGKRTSGQETQYF. The chain recombines TRBV7-9 with TRBJ2-5; 10 bases are a match to TRBD2. The trim removed 1 base at V and 1 base at J, leaving 6 bases unmatched. Looked up from germline, CDR1 is SEHNR and CDR2 is FQNEAQ (reference sequence). The CDR3 loop spans 17 amino acids.

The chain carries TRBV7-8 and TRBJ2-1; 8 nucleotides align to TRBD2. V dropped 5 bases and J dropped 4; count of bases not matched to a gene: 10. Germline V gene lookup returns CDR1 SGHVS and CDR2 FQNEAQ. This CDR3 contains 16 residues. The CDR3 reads CASSRETSGLYNEQFF. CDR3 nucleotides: TGTGCCAGCAGCCGCGAAACTAGCGGACTTTACAATGAGCAGTTCTTC.

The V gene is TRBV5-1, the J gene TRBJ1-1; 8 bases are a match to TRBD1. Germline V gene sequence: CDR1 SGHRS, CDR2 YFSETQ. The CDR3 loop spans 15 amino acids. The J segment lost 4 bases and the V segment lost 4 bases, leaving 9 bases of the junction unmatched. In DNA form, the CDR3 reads TGCGCCAGCAGCCGCCTCTCTACAGGGGGCACTGAAGCTTTCTTT. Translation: CASSRLSTGGTEAFF.

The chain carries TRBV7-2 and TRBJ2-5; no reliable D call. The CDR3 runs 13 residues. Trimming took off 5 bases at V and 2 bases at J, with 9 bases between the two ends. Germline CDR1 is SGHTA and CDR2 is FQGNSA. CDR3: CASSRSLQETQYF. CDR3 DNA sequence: TGTGCCAGCAGCCGGAGCTTACAAGAGACCCAGTACTTC.

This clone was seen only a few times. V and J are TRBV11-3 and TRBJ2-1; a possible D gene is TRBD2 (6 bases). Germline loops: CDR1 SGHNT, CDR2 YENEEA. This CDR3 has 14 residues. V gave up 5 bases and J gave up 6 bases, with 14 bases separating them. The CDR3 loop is CASSQTGTVNEQFF. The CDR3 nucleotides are TGTGCCAGCAGCCAAACCGGGACTGTCAATGAGCAGTTCTTC.

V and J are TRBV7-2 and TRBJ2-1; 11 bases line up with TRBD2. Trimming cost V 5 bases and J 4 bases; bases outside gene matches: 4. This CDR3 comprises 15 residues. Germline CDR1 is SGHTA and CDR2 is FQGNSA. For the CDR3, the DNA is TGTGCCAGCAGCCCTAGCGGGAGGTCTTACAATGAGCAGTTCTTC. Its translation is CASSPSGRSYNEQFF.

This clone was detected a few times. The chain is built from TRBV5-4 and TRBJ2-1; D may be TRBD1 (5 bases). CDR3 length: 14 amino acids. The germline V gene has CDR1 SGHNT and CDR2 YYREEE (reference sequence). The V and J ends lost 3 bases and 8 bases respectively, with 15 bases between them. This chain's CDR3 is CASSSRRARDEQFF. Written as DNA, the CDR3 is TGTGCCAGCAGCTCCCGACGGGCCAGGGATGAGCAGTTCTTC.

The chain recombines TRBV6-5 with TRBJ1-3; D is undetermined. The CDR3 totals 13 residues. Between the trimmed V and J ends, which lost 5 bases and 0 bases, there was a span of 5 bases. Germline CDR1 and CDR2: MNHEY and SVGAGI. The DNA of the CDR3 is TGTGCCAGCAGTCCGTCCTCTGGAAACACCATATATTTT. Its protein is CASSPSSGNTIYF.

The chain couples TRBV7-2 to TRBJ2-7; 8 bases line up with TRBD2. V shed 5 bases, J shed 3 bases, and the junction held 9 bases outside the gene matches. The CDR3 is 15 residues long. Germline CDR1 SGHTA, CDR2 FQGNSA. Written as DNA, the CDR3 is TGTGCCAGCAGCCCTACTAGCGGATCCCTCTACGAGCAGTACTTC. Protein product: CASSPTSGSLYEQYF.

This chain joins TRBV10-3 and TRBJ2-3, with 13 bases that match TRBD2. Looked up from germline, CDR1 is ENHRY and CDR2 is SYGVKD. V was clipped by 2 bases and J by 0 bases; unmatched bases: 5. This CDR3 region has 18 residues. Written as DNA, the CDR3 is TGTGCCATCAGTGAGGAGGGACTAGCGGGGAGGAGCACAGATACGCAGTATTTT. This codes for CAISEEGLAGRSTDTQYF.

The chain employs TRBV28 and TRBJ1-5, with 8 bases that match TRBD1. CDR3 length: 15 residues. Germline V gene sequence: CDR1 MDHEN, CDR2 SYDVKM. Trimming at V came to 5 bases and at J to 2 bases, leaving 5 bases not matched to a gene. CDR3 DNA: TGTGCCAGCAGTCCCCGGACAGGGCGCAATCAGCCCCAGCATTTT. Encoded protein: CASSPRTGRNQPQHF.

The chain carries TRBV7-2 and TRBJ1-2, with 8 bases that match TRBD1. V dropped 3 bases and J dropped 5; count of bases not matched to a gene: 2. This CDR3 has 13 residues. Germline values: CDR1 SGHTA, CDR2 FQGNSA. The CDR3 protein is CASSLTGEYGYTF. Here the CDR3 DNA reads TGTGCCAGCAGCTTGACAGGGGAGTATGGCTACACCTTC. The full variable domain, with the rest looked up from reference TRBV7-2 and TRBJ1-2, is GAGVSQSPSNKVTEKGKDVELRCDPISGHTALYWYRQSLGQGLEFLIYFQGNSAPDKSGLPSDRFSAERTGGSVSTLTIQRTQQEDSAVYLCASSLTGEYGYTFGSGTRLTVV.

The CDR3 DNA sequence: TGTGCCAGCAGCTTAGATTGGGGGCAAAGGGAGCAGTACTTC. Translating it yields CASSLDWGQREQYF. The V and J genes are TRBV7-9 and TRBJ2-7; perhaps TRBD1 as D (6 bases). V lost 1 base and J 7 bases, leaving 14 bases between the germline ends. The CDR3 is 14 residues long. Germline V CDR1 and CDR2: SEHNR, FQNEAQ (reference sequence).